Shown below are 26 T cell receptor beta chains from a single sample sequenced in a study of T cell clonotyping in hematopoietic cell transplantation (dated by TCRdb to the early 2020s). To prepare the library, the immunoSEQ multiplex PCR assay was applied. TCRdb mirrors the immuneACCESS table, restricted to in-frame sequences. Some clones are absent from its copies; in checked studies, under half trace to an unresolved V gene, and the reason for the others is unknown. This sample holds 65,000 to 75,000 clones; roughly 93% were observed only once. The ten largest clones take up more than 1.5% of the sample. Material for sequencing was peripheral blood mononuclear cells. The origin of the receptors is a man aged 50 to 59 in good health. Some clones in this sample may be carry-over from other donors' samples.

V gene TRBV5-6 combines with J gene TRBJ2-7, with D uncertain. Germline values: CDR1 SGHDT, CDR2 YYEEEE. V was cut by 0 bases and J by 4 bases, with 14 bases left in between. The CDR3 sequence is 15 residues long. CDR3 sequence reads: CASSLVFGQAYEQYF. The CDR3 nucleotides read TGTGCCAGCAGCTTGGTATTTGGGCAGGCGTACGAGCAGTACTTC.

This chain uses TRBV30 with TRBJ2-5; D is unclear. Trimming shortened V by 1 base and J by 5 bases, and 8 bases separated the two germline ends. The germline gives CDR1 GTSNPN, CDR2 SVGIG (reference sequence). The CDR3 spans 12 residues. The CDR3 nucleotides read TGTGCCTGGAGTGACAGTGGGGAGACCCAGTACTTC. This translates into CAWSDSGETQYF.

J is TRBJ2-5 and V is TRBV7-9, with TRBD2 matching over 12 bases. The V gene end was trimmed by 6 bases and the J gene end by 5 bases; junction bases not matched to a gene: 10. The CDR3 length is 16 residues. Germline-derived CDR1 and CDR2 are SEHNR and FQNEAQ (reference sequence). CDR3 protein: CASRGRLAGADETQYF. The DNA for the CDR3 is TGTGCCAGCAGGGGACGACTAGCGGGAGCGGATGAGACCCAGTACTTC. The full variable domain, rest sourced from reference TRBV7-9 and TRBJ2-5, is DTGVSQNPRHKITKRGQNVTFRCDPISEHNRLYWYRQTLGQGPEFLTYFQNEAQLEKSRLLSDRFSAERPKGSFSTLEIQRTEQGDSAMYLCASRGRLAGADETQYFGPGTRLLVL.

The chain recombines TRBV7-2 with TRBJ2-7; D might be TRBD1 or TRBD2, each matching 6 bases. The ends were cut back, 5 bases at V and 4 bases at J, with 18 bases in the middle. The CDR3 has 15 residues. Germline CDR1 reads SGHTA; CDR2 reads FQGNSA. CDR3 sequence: CASSVVGGAGYEQYF. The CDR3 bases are TGTGCCAGCAGCGTGGTCGGGGGCGCGGGTTACGAGCAGTACTTC.

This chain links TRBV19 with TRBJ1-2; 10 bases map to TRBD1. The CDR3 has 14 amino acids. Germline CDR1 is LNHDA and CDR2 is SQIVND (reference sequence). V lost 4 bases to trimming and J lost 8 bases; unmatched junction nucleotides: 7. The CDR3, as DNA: TGTGCCAGTAGTACTCGACAGGGGGCGCCCGGCTACACCTTC. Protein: CASSTRQGAPGYTF.

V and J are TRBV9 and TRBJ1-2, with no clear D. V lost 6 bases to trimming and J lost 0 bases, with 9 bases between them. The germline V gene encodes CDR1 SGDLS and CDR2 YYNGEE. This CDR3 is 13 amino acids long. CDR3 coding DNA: TGTGCCAGCAAGGCGGAAACTAACTATGGCTACACCTTC. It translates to CASKAETNYGYTF.

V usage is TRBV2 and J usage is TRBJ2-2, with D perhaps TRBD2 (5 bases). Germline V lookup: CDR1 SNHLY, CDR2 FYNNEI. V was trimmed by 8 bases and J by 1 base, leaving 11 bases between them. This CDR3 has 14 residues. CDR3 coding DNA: TGTGCCAGCGAGGGTCAAGTGAACACCGGGGAGCTGTTTTTT. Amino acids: CASEGQVNTGELFF.

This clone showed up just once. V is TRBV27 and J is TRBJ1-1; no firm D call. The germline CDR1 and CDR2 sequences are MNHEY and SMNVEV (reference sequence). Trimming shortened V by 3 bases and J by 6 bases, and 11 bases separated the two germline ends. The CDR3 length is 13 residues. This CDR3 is CASSFVGGPEAFF. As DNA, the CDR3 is TGTGCCAGCAGTTTTGTGGGCGGCCCTGAAGCTTTCTTT.

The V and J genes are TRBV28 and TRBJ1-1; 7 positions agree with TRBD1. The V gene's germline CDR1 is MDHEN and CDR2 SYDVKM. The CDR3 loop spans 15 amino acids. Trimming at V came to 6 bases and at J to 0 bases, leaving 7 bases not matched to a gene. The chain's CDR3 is CASRPQGGMNTEAFF. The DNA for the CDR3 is TGTGCCAGCAGACCCCAGGGGGGAATGAACACTGAAGCTTTCTTT. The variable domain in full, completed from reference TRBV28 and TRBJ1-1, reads DVKVTQSSRYLVKRTGEKVFLECVQDMDHENMFWYRQDPGLGLRLIYFSYDVKMKEKGDIPEGYSVSREKKERFSLILESASTNQTSMYLCASRPQGGMNTEAFFGQGTRLTVV.

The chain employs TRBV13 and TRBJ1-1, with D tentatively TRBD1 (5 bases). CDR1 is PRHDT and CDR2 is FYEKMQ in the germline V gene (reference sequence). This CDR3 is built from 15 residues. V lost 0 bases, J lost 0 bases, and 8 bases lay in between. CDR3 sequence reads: CASSLGRDLNTEAFF. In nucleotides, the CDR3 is TGTGCCAGCAGCTTAGGCCGGGACCTGAACACTGAAGCTTTCTTT.

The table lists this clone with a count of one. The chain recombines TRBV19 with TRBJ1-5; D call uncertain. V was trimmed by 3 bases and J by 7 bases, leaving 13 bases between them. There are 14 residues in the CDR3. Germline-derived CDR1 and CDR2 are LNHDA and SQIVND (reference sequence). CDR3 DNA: TGTGCCAGTAGTATGGGCAGCCATCGGCAGCCCCAGCATTTT. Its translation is CASSMGSHRQPQHF.

The CDR3 loop reads CASSQDPGPSTDTQYF. CDR3 in DNA: TGCGCCAGCAGCCAAGATCCGGGACCAAGCACAGATACGCAGTATTTT. The V and J genes are TRBV4-3 and TRBJ2-3; perhaps D is TRBD1 or TRBD2 (5 bases each). Germline V gene sequence: CDR1 LGHNA, CDR2 YSLEER. V dropped 0 bases and J dropped 0 bases, with 10 bases sitting between them. This CDR3 comprises 16 residues.

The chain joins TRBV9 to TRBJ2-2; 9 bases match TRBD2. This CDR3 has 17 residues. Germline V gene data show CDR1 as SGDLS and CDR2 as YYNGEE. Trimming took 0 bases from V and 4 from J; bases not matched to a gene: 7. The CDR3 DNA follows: TGTGCCAGCAGCGTAGCTCGAGCGGGAGGCTCCACCGGGGAGCTGTTTTTT. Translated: CASSVARAGGSTGELFF.

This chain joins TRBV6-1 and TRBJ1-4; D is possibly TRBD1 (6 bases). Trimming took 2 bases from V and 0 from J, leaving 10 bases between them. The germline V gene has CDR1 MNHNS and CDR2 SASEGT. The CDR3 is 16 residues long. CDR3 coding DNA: TGTGCCAGCAGTGAAACAGGGATTGCAACTAATGAAAAACTGTTTTTT. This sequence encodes CASSETGIATNEKLFF.

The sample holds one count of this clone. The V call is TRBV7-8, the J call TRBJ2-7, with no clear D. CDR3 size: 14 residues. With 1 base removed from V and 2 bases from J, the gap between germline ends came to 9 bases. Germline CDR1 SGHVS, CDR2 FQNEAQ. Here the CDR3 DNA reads TGTGCCAGCAGCTTAGGCACAGCAACCTACGAGCAGTACTTC. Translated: CASSLGTATYEQYF. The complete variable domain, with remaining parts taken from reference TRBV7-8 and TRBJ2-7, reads GAGVSQSPRYKVAKRGQDVALRCDPISGHVSLFWYQQALGQGPEFLTYFQNEAQLDKSGLPSDRFFAERPEGSVSTLKIQRTQQEDSAVYLCASSLGTATYEQYFGPGTRLTVT.

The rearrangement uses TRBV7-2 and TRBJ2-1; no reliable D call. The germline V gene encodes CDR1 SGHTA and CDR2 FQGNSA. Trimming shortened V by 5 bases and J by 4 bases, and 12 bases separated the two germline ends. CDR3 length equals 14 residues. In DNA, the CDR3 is TGTGCCAGCAGCCCCCGCAGGACGTACAATGAGCAGTTCTTC. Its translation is CASSPRRTYNEQFF.

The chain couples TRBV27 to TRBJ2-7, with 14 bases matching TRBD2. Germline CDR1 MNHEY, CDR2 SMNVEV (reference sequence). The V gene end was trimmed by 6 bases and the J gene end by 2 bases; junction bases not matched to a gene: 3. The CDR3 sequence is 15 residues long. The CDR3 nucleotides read TGTGCCAGCAGCGTGGGACTAGCGGGAGCCTACGAGCAGTACTTC. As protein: CASSVGLAGAYEQYF.

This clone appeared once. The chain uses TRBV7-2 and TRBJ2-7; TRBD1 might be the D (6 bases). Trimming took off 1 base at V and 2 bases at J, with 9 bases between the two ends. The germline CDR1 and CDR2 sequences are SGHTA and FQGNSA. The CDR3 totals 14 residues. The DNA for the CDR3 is TGTGCCAGCAGCTTAGTGGGACAAACCTACGAGCAGTACTTC. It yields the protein CASSLVGQTYEQYF.

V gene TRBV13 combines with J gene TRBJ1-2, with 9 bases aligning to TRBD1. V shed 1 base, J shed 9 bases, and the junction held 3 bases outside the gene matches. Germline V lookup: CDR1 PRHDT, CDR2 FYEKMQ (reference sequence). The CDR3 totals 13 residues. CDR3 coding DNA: TGTGCCAGCAGCTTAGAACAGGGGGCTAGCTACACCTTC. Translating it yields CASSLEQGASYTF.

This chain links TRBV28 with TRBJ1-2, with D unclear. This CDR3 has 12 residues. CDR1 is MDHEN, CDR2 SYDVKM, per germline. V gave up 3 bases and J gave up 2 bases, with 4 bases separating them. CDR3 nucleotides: TGTGCCAGCAGTTTCAGAAACTATGGCTACACCTTC. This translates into CASSFRNYGYTF.

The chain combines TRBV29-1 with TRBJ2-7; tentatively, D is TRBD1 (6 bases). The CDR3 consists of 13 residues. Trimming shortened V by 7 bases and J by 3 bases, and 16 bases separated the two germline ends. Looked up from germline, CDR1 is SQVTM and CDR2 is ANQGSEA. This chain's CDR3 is CSARGQGLYEQYF. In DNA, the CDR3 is TGCAGCGCCAGGGGCCAAGGCCTCTACGAGCAGTACTTC.

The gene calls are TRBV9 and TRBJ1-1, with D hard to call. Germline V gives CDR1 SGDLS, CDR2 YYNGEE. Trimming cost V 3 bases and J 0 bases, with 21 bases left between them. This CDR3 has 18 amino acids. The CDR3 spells CASSAAGGSRRLNTEAFF. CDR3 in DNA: TGTGCCAGCAGCGCGGCGGGCGGGTCCCGACGCCTGAACACTGAAGCTTTCTTT. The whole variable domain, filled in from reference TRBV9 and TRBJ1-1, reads DSGVTQTPKHLITATGQRVTLRCSPRSGDLSVYWYQQSLDQGLQFLIQYYNGEERAKGNILERFSAQQFPDLHSELNLSSLELGDSALYFCASSAAGGSRRLNTEAFFGQGTRLTVV.

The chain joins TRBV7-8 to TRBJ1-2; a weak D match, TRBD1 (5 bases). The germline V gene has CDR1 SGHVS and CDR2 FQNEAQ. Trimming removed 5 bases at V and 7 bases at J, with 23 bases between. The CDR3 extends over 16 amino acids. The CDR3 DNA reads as TGTGCCAGCAGCCAGTTCCACCGGCAGGAGGGGAGTGGCTACACCTTC. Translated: CASSQFHRQEGSGYTF.

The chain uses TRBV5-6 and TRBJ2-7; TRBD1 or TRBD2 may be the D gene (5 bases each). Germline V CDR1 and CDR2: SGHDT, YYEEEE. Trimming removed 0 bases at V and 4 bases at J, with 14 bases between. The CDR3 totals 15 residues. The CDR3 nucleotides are TGTGCCAGCAGCTTGGGGGGGAGCCGGGATTACGAGCAGTACTTC. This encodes CASSLGGSRDYEQYF. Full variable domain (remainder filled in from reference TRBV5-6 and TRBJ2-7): DAGVTQSPTHLIKTRGQQVTLRCSPKSGHDTVSWYQQALGQGPQFIFQYYEEEERQRGNFPDRFSGHQFPNYSSELNVNALLLGDSALYLCASSLGGSRDYEQYFGPGTRLTVT.

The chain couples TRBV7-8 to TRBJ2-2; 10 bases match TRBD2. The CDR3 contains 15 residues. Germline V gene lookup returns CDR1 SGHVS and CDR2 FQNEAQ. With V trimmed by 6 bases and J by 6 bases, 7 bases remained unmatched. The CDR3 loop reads CASSSSGSGSGELFF. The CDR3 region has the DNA TGTGCCAGCAGTTCTAGCGGGAGTGGGTCCGGGGAGCTGTTTTTT.

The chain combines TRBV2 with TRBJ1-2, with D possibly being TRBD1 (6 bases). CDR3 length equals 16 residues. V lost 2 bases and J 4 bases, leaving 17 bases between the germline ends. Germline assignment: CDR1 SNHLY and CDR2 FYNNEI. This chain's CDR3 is CASSETNRVWGYGYTF. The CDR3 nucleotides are TGTGCCAGCAGTGAAACAAACAGGGTCTGGGGCTATGGCTACACCTTC. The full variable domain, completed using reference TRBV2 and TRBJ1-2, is EPEVTQTPSHQVTQMGQEVILRCVPISNHLYFYWYRQILGQKVEFLVSFYNNEISEKSEIFDDQFSVERPDGSNFTLKIRSTKLEDSAMYFCASSETNRVWGYGYTFGSGTRLTVV.